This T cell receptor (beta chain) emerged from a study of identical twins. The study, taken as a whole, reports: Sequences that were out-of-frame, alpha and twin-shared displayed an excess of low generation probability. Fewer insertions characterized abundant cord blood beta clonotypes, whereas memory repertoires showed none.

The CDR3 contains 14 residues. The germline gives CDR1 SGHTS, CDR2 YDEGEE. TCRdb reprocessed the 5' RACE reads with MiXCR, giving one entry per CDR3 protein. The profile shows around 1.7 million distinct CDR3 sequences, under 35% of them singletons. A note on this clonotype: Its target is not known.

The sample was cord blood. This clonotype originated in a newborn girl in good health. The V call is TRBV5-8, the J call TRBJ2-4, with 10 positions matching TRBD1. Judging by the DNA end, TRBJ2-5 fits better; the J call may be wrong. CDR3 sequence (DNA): TGTGCCAGCAGCATCCTGACAGGGGGCGAGACCCAGTACTTC. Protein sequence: CASSILTGGETQYF.